The clone carrying this TCR beta chain was seen just once. Antigen: not known. The CDR3 has 16 residues. Per the germline V gene, CDR1 is SNHLY and CDR2 is FYNNEI. Trimming pared 10 bases from V and 0 bases from J, leaving 19 bases between. Profiling relied on immunoSEQ multiplex PCR, and the TCRdb table lists in-frame clones only, not all of them. The sample yields about 1.1 million clones, more than 75% seen once. The data derive from a study of shared clonotypes between healthy human individuals. General study results and limits: Shared clonotypes: about 5.3% naive CD4, about 3.5% naive CD8, roughly 2.4% memory CD4, 0.35% to 0.5% memory CD8.

The TCR comes from a young man in good health. Some clones in this sample may be carry-over from other donors' samples. The J gene is TRBJ2-4, the V gene TRBV2; a weak D match, TRBD2 (7 bases). Source material: memory CD4+ T cells from PBMCs. This sample's subset: CD45RA-negative fraction. This CDR3 reads CATAPRGPLAKNIQYF. The CDR3 DNA is TGTGCCACGGCCCCGCGGGGGCCCCTAGCCAAAAACATTCAGTACTTC.